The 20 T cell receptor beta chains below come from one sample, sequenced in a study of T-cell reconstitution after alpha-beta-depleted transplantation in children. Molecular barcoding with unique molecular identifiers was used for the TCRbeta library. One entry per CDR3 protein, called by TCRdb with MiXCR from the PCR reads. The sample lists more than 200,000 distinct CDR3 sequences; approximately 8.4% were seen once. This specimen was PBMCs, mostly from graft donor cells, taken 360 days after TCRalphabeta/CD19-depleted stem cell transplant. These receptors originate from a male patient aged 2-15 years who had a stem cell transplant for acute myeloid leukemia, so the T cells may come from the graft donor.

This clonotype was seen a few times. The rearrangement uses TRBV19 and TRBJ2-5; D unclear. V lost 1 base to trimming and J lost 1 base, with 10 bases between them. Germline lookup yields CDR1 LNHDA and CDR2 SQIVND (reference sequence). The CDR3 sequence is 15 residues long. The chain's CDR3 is CASSIVPALQETQYF. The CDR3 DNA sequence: TGTGCCAGTAGTATAGTACCTGCGCTCCAAGAGACCCAGTACTTC.

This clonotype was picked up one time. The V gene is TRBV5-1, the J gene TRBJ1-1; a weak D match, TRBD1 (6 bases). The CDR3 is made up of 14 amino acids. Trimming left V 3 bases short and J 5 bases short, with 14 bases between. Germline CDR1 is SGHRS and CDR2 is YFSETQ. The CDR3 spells CASSSEGVGTEAFF. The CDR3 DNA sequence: TGCGCCAGCAGCTCCGAGGGGGTTGGGACTGAAGCTTTCTTT.

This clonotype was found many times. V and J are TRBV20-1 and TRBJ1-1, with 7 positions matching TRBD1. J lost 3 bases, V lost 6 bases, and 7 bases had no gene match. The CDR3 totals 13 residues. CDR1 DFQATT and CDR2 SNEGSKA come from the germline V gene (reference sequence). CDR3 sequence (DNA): TGCAGTGCCTGGGGACAGTGGGACACTGAAGCTTTCTTT. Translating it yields CSAWGQWDTEAFF.

The CDR3 DNA sequence: TGCAGCGTTGAAGATCGGGGGTGGGACACTGAAGCTTTCTTT. It yields the protein CSVEDRGWDTEAFF. This chain connects TRBV29-1 to TRBJ1-1; tentative D call: TRBD1 (5 bases). Germline lookup yields CDR1 SQVTM and CDR2 ANQGSEA. This CDR3 has 14 residues. V lost 0 bases, J lost 3 bases, and 11 bases lay in between.

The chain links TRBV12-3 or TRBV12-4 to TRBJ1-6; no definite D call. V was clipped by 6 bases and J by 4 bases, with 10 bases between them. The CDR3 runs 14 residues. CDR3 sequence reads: CASSIMSYNSPLHF. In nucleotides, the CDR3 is TGTGCCAGCAGCATAATGAGTTATAATTCACCCCTCCACTTT.

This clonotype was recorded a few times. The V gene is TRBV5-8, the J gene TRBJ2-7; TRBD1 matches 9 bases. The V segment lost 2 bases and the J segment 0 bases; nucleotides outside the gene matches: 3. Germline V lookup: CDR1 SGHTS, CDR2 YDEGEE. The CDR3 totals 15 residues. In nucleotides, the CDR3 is TGTGCCAGCAGCTTAGGGACAGGGATCTCCTACGAGCAGTACGTC. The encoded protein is CASSLGTGISYEQYV.

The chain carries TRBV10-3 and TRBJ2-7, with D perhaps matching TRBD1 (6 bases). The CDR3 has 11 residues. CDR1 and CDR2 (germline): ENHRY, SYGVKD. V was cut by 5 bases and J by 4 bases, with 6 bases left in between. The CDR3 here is CAISQGYEQYV. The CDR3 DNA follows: TGTGCCATCAGTCAGGGGTACGAGCAGTACGTC.

The CDR3 loop reads CASSHMGLAGDGEQYF. In nucleotides, the CDR3 is TGCGCCAGCAGCCATATGGGACTAGCGGGAGATGGCGAGCAGTACTTC. The J gene is TRBJ2-7, the V gene TRBV4-3, with 14 bases identical to TRBD2. Germline CDR1 is LGHNA and CDR2 is YSLEER. The CDR3 extends over 16 amino acids. The junction had 7 bases not matched to a gene; V was cut back by 3 bases and J by 6 bases.

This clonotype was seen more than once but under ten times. CDR3 loop: CASSDEVRYNSPLHF. CDR3 DNA sequence: TGTGCCAGCAGTGATGAGGTCCGGTACAATTCACCCCTCCACTTT. V and J are TRBV2 and TRBJ1-6; no definite D call. The CDR3 is made up of 15 amino acids. Per germline, CDR1 SNHLY and CDR2 FYNNEI. The V end was cut by 3 bases, the J end by 7 bases, with 13 bases between.

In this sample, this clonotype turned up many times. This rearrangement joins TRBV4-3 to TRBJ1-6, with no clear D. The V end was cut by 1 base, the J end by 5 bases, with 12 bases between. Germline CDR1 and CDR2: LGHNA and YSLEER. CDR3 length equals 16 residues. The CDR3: CASSQAQTVDNSPLHF. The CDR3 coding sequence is TGCGCCAGCAGCCAAGCCCAGACCGTGGATAATTCACCCCTCCACTTT.

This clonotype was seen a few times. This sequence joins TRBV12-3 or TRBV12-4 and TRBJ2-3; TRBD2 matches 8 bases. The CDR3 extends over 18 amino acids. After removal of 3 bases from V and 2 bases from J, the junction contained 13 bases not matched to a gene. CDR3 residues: CASSFPGFGLASTDTQYF. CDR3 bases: TGTGCCAGCAGTTTCCCCGGATTCGGACTAGCTTCCACAGATACGCAGTATTTT.

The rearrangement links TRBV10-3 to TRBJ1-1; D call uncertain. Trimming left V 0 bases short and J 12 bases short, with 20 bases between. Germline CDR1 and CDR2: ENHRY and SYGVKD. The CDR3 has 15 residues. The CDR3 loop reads CAISESPFHELGTFF. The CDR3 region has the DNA TGTGCCATCAGTGAGTCCCCCTTCCATGAGCTGGGAACTTTCTTT.

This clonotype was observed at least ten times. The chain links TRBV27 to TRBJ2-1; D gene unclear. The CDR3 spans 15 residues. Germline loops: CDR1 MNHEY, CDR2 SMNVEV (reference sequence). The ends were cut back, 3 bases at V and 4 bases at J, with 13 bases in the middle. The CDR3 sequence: CASSLEPLLYNEQFF. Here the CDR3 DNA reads TGTGCCAGCAGTTTGGAGCCGTTACTGTACAATGAGCAGTTCTTC.

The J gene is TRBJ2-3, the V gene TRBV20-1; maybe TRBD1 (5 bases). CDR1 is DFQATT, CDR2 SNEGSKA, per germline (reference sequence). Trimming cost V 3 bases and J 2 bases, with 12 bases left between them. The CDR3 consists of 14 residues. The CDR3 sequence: CSASQGATTDTQYF. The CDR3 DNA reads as TGCAGTGCTAGCCAAGGGGCCACCACAGATACGCAGTATTTT.

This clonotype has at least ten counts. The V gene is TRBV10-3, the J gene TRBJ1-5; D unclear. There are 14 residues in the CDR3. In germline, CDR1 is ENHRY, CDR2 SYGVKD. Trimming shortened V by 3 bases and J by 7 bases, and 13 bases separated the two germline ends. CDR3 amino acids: CAISDDHPLQPQHF. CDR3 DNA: TGTGCCATCAGTGACGATCACCCGCTGCAGCCCCAGCATTTT.

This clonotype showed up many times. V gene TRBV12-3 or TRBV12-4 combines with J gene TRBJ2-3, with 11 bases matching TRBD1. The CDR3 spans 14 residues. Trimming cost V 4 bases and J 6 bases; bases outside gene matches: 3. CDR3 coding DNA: TGTGCCAGCAGTTACCGGGACAGGGGGGATACGCAGTATTTT. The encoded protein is CASSYRDRGDTQYF.

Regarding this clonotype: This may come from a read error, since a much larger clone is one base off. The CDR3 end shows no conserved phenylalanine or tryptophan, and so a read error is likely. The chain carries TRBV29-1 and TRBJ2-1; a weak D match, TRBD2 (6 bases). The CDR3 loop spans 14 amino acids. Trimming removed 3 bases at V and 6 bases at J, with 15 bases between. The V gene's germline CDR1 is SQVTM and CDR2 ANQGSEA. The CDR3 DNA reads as TGCAGCGTTGAGAGACGGGGGAAGATCAATGAGCAGTTCTGC. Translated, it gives CSVERRGKINEQFC.

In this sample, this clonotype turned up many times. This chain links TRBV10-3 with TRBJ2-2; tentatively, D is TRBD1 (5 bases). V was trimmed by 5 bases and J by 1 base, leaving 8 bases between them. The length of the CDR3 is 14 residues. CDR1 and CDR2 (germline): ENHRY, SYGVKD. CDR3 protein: CAISSTGNTGELFF. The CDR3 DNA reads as TGTGCCATCAGTAGTACAGGGAACACCGGGGAGCTGTTTTTT.

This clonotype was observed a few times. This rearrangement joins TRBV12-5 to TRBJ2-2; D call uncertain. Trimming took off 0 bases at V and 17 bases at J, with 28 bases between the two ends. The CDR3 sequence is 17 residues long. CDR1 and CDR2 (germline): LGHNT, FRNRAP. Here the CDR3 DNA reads TGTGCTAGTGGTTTGGTACGGTATCAAAGCGAGCCCCACCGCCTATTTTTT. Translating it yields CASGLVRYQSEPHRLFF.

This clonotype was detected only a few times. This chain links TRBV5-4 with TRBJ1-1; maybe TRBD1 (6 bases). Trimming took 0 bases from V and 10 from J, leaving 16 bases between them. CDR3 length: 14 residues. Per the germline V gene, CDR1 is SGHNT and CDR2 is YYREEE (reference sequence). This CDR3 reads CASSLVYRVDPAFF. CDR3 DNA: TGTGCCAGCAGCTTGGTGTACAGGGTAGATCCAGCTTTCTTT. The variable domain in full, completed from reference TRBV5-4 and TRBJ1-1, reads ETGVTQSPTHLIKTRGQQVTLRCSSQSGHNTVSWYQQALGQGPQFIFQYYREEENGRGNFPPRFSGLQFPNYSSELNVNALELDDSALYLCASSLVYRVDPAFFGQGTRLTVV.